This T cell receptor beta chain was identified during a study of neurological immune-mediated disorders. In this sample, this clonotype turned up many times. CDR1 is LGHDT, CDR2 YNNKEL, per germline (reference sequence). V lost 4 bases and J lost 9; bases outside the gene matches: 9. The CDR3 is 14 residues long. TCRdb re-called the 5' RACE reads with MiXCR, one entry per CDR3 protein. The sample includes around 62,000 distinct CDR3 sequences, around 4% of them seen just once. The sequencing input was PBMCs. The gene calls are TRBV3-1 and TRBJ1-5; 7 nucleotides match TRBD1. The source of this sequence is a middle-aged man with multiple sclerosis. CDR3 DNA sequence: TGTGCCAGCAGCCGCGACAGGGTATCAAGGCCCCAGCATTTT. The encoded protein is CASSRDRVSRPQHF.